This entry lists 32 T cell receptor beta chains sequenced from one sample in a study of cytomegalovirus exposure and HLA in healthy donors. This PCR relied on a set of 60 Vbeta primers and 13 Jbeta primers. TCRdb's table, derived via immunoSEQ multiplex PCR, lists solely in-frame clones and lacks some. Among around 140,000 clones listed, about 76% were seen once. The sequencing sample was made of PBMCs. These TCRs come from a male donor in good health and CMV-seronegative.

The chain links TRBV27 to TRBJ1-1, with D uncertain. The CDR3 has 15 amino acids. V was pared by 1 base and J by 1 base, with 10 bases between. The germline gives CDR1 MNHEY, CDR2 SMNVEV (reference sequence). In DNA form, the CDR3 reads TGTGCCAGCAGTTTATTTGGGAGCTCGAACACTGAAGCTTTCTTT. This gives the protein CASSLFGSSNTEAFF.

The chain employs TRBV9 and TRBJ2-4; 9 bases align to TRBD1. Per the germline V gene, CDR1 is SGDLS and CDR2 is YYNGEE. The V and J ends lost 2 bases and 7 bases, in that order; junction bases with no gene match: 13. This CDR3 region has 17 residues. Here the CDR3 reads CASSVGTGIGGGNIQYF. The CDR3 DNA sequence: TGTGCCAGCAGCGTTGGGACAGGGATTGGGGGGGGGAACATTCAGTACTTC.

About this clone: At one end the junction does not follow the germline gene, possibly because of a read error. The rearrangement joins TRBV4-1 to TRBJ2-7, with D possibly TRBD1 on 6 matching bases. The CDR3 sequence is 13 residues long. The V gene's germline CDR1 is MGHRA and CDR2 YSYEKL. The CDR3 DNA sequence: TGCACCAGCAGCCAGGACAGACACTACGAGCAGTACTTC. Translated, it gives CTSSQDRHYEQYF.

The chain employs TRBV15 and TRBJ1-2, with 7 bases identical to TRBD1. V gave up 1 base and J gave up 0 bases; unmatched junction bases: 5. This CDR3 comprises 16 residues. Looked up from germline, CDR1 is LNHNV and CDR2 is YYDKDF (reference sequence). CDR3 region: CATSRAGQVTNYGYTF. CDR3 DNA sequence: TGTGCCACCAGCAGAGCAGGACAGGTTACTAACTATGGCTACACCTTC.

The V and J genes are TRBV6-5 and TRBJ1-4, with 8 bases lining up with TRBD1. The CDR3 contains 14 residues. Per the germline V gene, CDR1 is MNHEY and CDR2 is SVGAGI. V shed 2 bases, J shed 8 bases, and the junction held 4 bases outside the gene matches. The CDR3 bases are TGTGCCAGCAGTTACGGACAGGGAAGGGAAAAACTGTTTTTT. This sequence encodes CASSYGQGREKLFF.

V usage is TRBV10-3 and J usage is TRBJ2-3; 10 bases map to TRBD2. Germline loops: CDR1 ENHRY, CDR2 SYGVKD. V trimming: 6 bases; J trimming: 0 bases; junction bases outside the gene matches: 0. This CDR3 has 14 amino acids. The CDR3 is CAIRTSGSTDTQYF. In DNA, the CDR3 is TGTGCCATCAGGACTAGCGGGAGCACAGATACGCAGTATTTT.

The rearrangement joins TRBV19 to TRBJ1-6, with D hard to call. V lost 5 bases to trimming and J lost 0 bases, with 5 bases between them. Germline values: CDR1 LNHDA, CDR2 SQIVND (reference sequence). The CDR3 is 14 residues long. The chain's CDR3 is CASSESSYNSPLHF. CDR3 nucleotides: TGTGCCAGTAGTGAGAGCTCCTATAATTCACCCCTCCACTTT. The entire variable domain, with the rest obtained from reference TRBV19 and TRBJ1-6, is as follows: DGGITQSPKYLFRKEGQNVTLSCEQNLNHDAMYWYRQDPGQGLRLIYYSQIVNDFQKGDIAEGYSVSREKKESFPLTVTSAQKNPTAFYLCASSESSYNSPLHFGNGTRLTVT.

This clone came up a few times. Compared with germline, one end of the junction differs, possibly owing to a read error. The chain employs TRBV27 and TRBJ2-6; a possible D gene is TRBD1 (5 bases). CDR3 length: 16 amino acids. CDR1 MNHEY and CDR2 SMNVEV come from the germline V gene (reference sequence). CDR3 region: CASATPQGSGANGLTF. As DNA, the CDR3 is TGTGCCAGCGCAACCCCCCAGGGCTCTGGGGCCAACGGCCTGACTTTC. Full variable domain (missing parts from reference TRBV27 and TRBJ2-6): EAQVTQNPRYLITVTGKKLTVTCSQNMNHEYMSWYRQDPGLGLRQIYYSMNVEVTDKGDVPEGYKVSRKEKRNFPLILESPSPNQTSLYFCASATPQGSGANGLTFGAGSRLTVL.

The chain has TRBV4-2 and TRBJ2-7, with TRBD2 matching 13 bases. CDR1 is LGHNA and CDR2 is YNFKEQ in the germline V gene. The CDR3 spans 16 residues. V was clipped by 1 base and J by 3 bases; unmatched bases: 3. This CDR3 is CASSQARTSGSYEQYF. CDR3 sequence (DNA): TGTGCCAGCAGCCAAGCGCGGACTAGCGGGAGCTACGAGCAGTACTTC.

This rearrangement joins TRBV7-3 to TRBJ1-1; tentative D call: TRBD1 (5 bases). The germline V gene encodes CDR1 SGHTA and CDR2 FQGTGA. The CDR3 has 15 residues. Trimming stripped 1 base from V and 3 bases from J, with 12 bases between. Here the CDR3 reads CASSLIGVPDTEAFF. DNA for the CDR3: TGTGCCAGCAGCTTAATAGGGGTCCCAGACACTGAAGCTTTCTTT.

The chain recombines TRBV28 with TRBJ2-3; D might be TRBD2 (6 bases). CDR1 and CDR2 from the germline V gene are MDHEN and SYDVKM. The CDR3 runs 15 residues. Trimming shortened V by 4 bases and J by 5 bases, and 16 bases separated the two germline ends. The CDR3 loop is CASSSQGLGGDTQYF. The CDR3 DNA follows: TGTGCCAGCAGTTCCCAGGGTTTGGGGGGAGATACGCAGTATTTT.

The chain combines TRBV9 with TRBJ1-2; 8 bases match TRBD1. Germline V gene data show CDR1 as SGDLS and CDR2 as YYNGEE. The CDR3 contains 12 residues. V lost 4 bases and J lost 8; bases outside the gene matches: 4. This CDR3 reads CASSPGTGGYTF. CDR3 in DNA: TGTGCCAGCAGCCCTGGGACAGGAGGCTACACCTTC. Full variable domain (outside the CDR3, taken from reference TRBV9 and TRBJ1-2): DSGVTQTPKHLITATGQRVTLRCSPRSGDLSVYWYQQSLDQGLQFLIQYYNGEERAKGNILERFSAQQFPDLHSELNLSSLELGDSALYFCASSPGTGGYTFGSGTRLTVV.

This clone is a singleton in its sample. The rearrangement uses TRBV7-9 and TRBJ1-5; 8 bases are a match to TRBD1. With V trimmed by 5 bases and J by 3 bases, 9 bases remained unmatched. Germline V gene data show CDR1 as SEHNR and CDR2 as FQNEAQ (reference sequence). The CDR3 consists of 16 residues. CDR3 nucleotides: TGTGCCAGCAGCCTCTGGACAGGGTTAGACAATCAGCCCCAGCATTTT. It translates to CASSLWTGLDNQPQHF. The whole variable domain, filled in from reference TRBV7-9 and TRBJ1-5, reads DTGVSQNPRHKITKRGQNVTFRCDPISEHNRLYWYRQTLGQGPEFLTYFQNEAQLEKSRLLSDRFSAERPKGSFSTLEIQRTEQGDSAMYLCASSLWTGLDNQPQHFGDGTRLSIL.

This chain links TRBV7-3 with TRBJ1-1; D might be TRBD1 (6 bases). V was pared by 0 bases and J by 1 base, with 12 bases between. Germline lookup yields CDR1 SGHTA and CDR2 FQGTGA. The CDR3 sequence is 16 residues long. The CDR3 loop is CASSLTRATGNTEAFF. Written as DNA, the CDR3 is TGTGCCAGCAGCTTAACAAGGGCGACAGGGAACACTGAAGCTTTCTTT.

In its sample, this clone was seen a few times. At the DNA level, this CDR3 is encoded by other sequences in the same sample as well. The chain carries TRBV7-6 and TRBJ2-1; D possibly corresponds to TRBD2 (5 bases). Germline CDR1 and CDR2: SGHVS and FNYEAQ. This CDR3 contains 15 residues. V gave up 1 base and J gave up 1 base, with 8 bases separating them. The CDR3 sequence is CASSLVGGSYNEQFF. The DNA of the CDR3 is TGTGCCAGCAGCTTAGTTGGCGGGTCCTACAATGAGCAGTTCTTC.

This clone has a handful of counts. The junction departs from germline at one end; a sequencing error may be responsible. This chain uses TRBV25-1 with TRBJ2-6, with a weak D call TRBD1 (5 bases). Germline V CDR1 and CDR2: MGHDK, SYGVNS. The CDR3 covers 15 residues. Here the CDR3 reads CASSTDLTGANGLTF. The CDR3 DNA follows: TGTGCCAGCAGCACGGACCTTACTGGGGCCAACGGCCTGACTTTC.

V and J are TRBV29-1 and TRBJ2-3; D is perhaps TRBD2 (5 bases). The CDR3 totals 13 residues. With 6 bases removed from V and 8 bases from J, the gap between germline ends came to 18 bases. Germline CDR1 and CDR2: SQVTM and ANQGSEA. In nucleotides, the CDR3 is TGCAGCGTAGGACTGAGAGCCCTACCTACGCAGTATTTT. It yields the protein CSVGLRALPTQYF.

The V gene is TRBV6-6, the J gene TRBJ2-2; D remains ambiguous. The CDR3 runs to 14 residues. V gave up 6 bases and J gave up 7 bases, with 15 bases separating them. From germline, CDR1 is MNHNY and CDR2 SVGAGI (reference sequence). CDR3 sequence (DNA): TGTGCCAGCAGGCCCACTATCTCAAGCGGGGAGCTGTTTTTT. Translated, it gives CASRPTISSGELFF.

The CDR3: CASSFPGLAITDTQYF. The CDR3 nucleotides read TGTGCCAGCAGCTTCCCAGGACTAGCAATCACAGATACGCAGTATTTT. The chain has TRBV7-9 and TRBJ2-3, with TRBD2 matching over 8 bases. CDR3 length equals 16 residues. Germline loops: CDR1 SEHNR, CDR2 FQNEAQ (reference sequence). J was trimmed by 2 bases and V by 3 bases; bases with no gene match: 7.

The chain uses TRBV30 and TRBJ2-5; TRBD1 is a possible D gene (5 bases). The CDR3 runs to 13 residues. V was trimmed by 0 bases and J by 2 bases, leaving 7 bases between them. CDR1 is GTSNPN, CDR2 SVGIG, per germline (reference sequence). CDR3 nucleotides: TGTGCCTGGAGTGTGGACACTCAAGAGACCCAGTACTTC. Protein product: CAWSVDTQETQYF.

This rearrangement joins TRBV11-2 to TRBJ1-1; D call uncertain. Trimming left V 0 bases short and J 1 base short, with 9 bases between. The germline CDR1 and CDR2 sequences are SGHAT and FQNNGV. The CDR3 spans 15 residues. For the CDR3, the DNA is TGTGCCAGCAGCTTAGAGGGCCAGACGAACACTGAAGCTTTCTTT. This codes for CASSLEGQTNTEAFF.

This clone was picked up a small number of times. The chain links TRBV19 to TRBJ1-2; D is perhaps TRBD1 (5 bases). CDR3 length: 15 amino acids. CDR1 is LNHDA and CDR2 is SQIVND in the germline V gene (reference sequence). V dropped 4 bases and J dropped 4 bases, with 16 bases sitting between them. The CDR3 region has the DNA TGTGCCAGTAGTACCACCACAGGCTCCGGCTATGGCTACACCTTC. As protein: CASSTTTGSGYGYTF.

Note on this clone: The identical CDR3 is also encoded by other nucleotide sequences in the sample. This chain connects TRBV5-1 to TRBJ2-3, with TRBD1 as a possible D gene (5 bases). Trimming took 0 bases from V and 1 from J, leaving 9 bases between them. There are 15 residues in the CDR3. Per germline, CDR1 SGHRS and CDR2 YFSETQ. CDR3 coding DNA: TGCGCCAGCAGCTTGGGAAGGGGTGGCACAGATACGCAGTATTTT. This sequence encodes CASSLGRGGTDTQYF.

On this clone: One junction end does not reproduce the germline sequence, and a read error may be involved. V usage is TRBV10-1 and J usage is TRBJ2-4; 9 positions match TRBD1. The CDR3 is made up of 16 amino acids. Per germline, CDR1 WNHNN and CDR2 SYGVQD (reference sequence). This CDR3 reads CASTGVQGAAKNSQYF. CDR3 in DNA: TGCGCCAGCACGGGGGTACAGGGGGCTGCCAAAAACAGTCAGTACTTC.

A word on this clone: The sample contains more than one DNA sequence encoding this CDR3. V and J are TRBV6-1 and TRBJ1-6; possible D gene TRBD1, 5 bases. Germline V lookup: CDR1 MNHNS, CDR2 SASEGT. Trimming shortened V by 4 bases and J by 6 bases, and 10 bases separated the two germline ends. The CDR3 spans 14 residues. DNA of the CDR3: TGTGCCAGCAGTGGAGACAGTGGTAATTCACCCCTCCACTTT. Amino acid sequence: CASSGDSGNSPLHF.

The CDR3 DNA follows: TGTGCCAGCAGTATCGCGACAGGGTACTCCTACGAGCAGTACTTC. Protein product: CASSIATGYSYEQYF. J is TRBJ2-7 and V is TRBV28; 7 bases line up with TRBD1. Germline CDR1 reads MDHEN; CDR2 reads SYDVKM. The CDR3 loop spans 15 amino acids. V dropped 5 bases and J dropped 0; count of bases not matched to a gene: 7.

As for this clone: A junction end diverges from the germline sequence, so it may reflect a read error. The chain links TRBV4-1 to TRBJ2-7; tentatively, D is TRBD2 (6 bases). The CDR3 loop spans 15 amino acids. From germline, CDR1 is MGHRA and CDR2 YSYEKL. The CDR3 bases are TGCGCCAGCGGCCAAGATAACGGAGGGTTCTACGAGCAGTACTTC. Amino acids: CASGQDNGGFYEQYF.

The chain has TRBV7-9 and TRBJ1-5; TRBD1 aligns across 9 bases. Per the germline V gene, CDR1 is SEHNR and CDR2 is FQNEAQ (reference sequence). The CDR3 has 19 residues. J was trimmed by 0 bases and V by 1 base; bases with no gene match: 10. The CDR3 DNA is TGTGCCAGCAGCTTAGGGGGGACAGGGACCCGCCTTAGCAATCAGCCCCAGCATTTT. This gives the protein CASSLGGTGTRLSNQPQHF.

The chain joins TRBV7-2 to TRBJ2-7; D is possibly TRBD1 (5 bases). The CDR3 totals 13 residues. V lost 5 bases, J lost 2 bases, and 10 bases lay in between. Per the germline V gene, CDR1 is SGHTA and CDR2 is FQGNSA. The CDR3 sequence: CASSITGPYEQYF. CDR3 DNA: TGTGCCAGCAGCATAACAGGACCCTACGAGCAGTACTTC.

The J gene is TRBJ2-5, the V gene TRBV6-1, with 10 bases lining up with TRBD2. With 3 bases clipped from V and 1 base from J, the junction kept 11 bases outside the gene matches. CDR3 length equals 18 residues. Germline lookup yields CDR1 MNHNS and CDR2 SASEGT. CDR3 protein: CASSEGASGSSGQETQYF. In DNA form, the CDR3 reads TGTGCCAGCAGTGAGGGGGCTAGCGGGAGTTCAGGCCAAGAGACCCAGTACTTC.

CDR3 sequence (DNA): TGTGCCAGCAGCTTGGGACAGGGGGGTTCACCCCTCCACTTT. It codes for CASSLGQGGSPLHF. The chain uses TRBV5-6 and TRBJ1-6, with 9 bases fitting TRBD1. The length of the CDR3 is 14 residues. Germline V gives CDR1 SGHDT, CDR2 YYEEEE. Trimming at V came to 0 bases and at J to 9 bases, leaving 1 base not matched to a gene.

This clone was detected once. The rearrangement joins TRBV7-9 to TRBJ2-2, with 7 bases fitting TRBD2. Unmatched junction bases numbered 4, after V lost 5 bases and J lost 1 base. The CDR3 runs 15 residues. The germline V gene has CDR1 SEHNR and CDR2 FQNEAQ (reference sequence). This CDR3 reads CASSVIAGNTGELFF. The CDR3 DNA is TGTGCCAGCAGCGTCATAGCGGGGAACACCGGGGAGCTGTTTTTT.